This TCR beta chain was documented in a study of blood T cell repertoires in COVID-19. For the study at large: The cDNA or gDNA used as material had been derived from T cells, B-cell-depleted T cells, or PBMCs.

Clones were read by immunoSEQ multiplex PCR, and TCRdb kept only the in-frame ones, dropping some. The repertoire has fewer than 250,000 clones, roughly four fifths of them found once; the top ten carry about 4.4%. V lost 3 bases, J lost 0 bases, and 15 bases lay in between. The germline V gene encodes CDR1 LGHDT and CDR2 YNNKEL (reference sequence). This CDR3 has 18 amino acids. This chain links TRBV3-1 (or the pseudogene TRBV3-2) with TRBJ2-6, with TRBD1 as a possible D gene (6 bases). The material sequenced was peripheral blood. The clonotype was recovered from a woman in her seventies with acute or convalescent COVID-19. CDR3 nucleotide sequence: TGTGCCAGCAGCCAGGTACGGACAGTCCCCTCTGGGGCCAACGTCCTGACTTTC. The encoded protein is CASSQVRTVPSGANVLTF.